This TCR beta chain was profiled in a study of PD-L1 blockade in urothelial cancer. Data came from immunoSEQ multiplex PCR; TCRdb stores just in-frame clones and leaves some out. This table has 85,000 to 100,000 clones, more than 75% appearing once. The time point: pretreatment peripheral blood. V lost 4 bases and J 7 bases, leaving 13 bases between the germline ends. The CDR3 length is 13 residues. The germline CDR1 and CDR2 sequences are LNHDA and SQIVND (reference sequence). This specimen consisted of PBMCs, obtained around atezolizumab (anti-PD-L1) treatment. The rearrangement links TRBV19 to TRBJ1-1; TRBD1 is a possible D gene (6 bases). The source is a man aged 55 to 70 with urothelial cancer. CDR3 loop: CASSKTLQGEAFF. CDR3 sequence (DNA): TGTGCCAGTAGTAAAACCCTACAGGGTGAAGCTTTCTTT.